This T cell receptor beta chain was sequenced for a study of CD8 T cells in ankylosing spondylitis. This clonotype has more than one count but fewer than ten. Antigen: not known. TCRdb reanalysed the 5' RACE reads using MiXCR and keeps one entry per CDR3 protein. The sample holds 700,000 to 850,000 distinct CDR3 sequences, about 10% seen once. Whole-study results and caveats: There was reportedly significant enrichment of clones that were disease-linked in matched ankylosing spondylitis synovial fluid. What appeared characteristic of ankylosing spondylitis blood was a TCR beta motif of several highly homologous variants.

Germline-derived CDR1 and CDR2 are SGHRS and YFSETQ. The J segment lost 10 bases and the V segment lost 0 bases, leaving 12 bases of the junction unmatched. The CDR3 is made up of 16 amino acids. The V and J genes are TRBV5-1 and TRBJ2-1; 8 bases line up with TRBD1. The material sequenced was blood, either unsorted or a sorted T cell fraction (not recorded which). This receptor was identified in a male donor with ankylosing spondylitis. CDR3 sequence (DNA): TGCGCCAGCAGCTTGGAGGACAGGGCTTGGAGAAAGGAGCAGTTCTTC. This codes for CASSLEDRAWRKEQFF.